This T cell receptor (beta chain) was sequenced for a study of T cell responses to AZD1222 COVID-19 vaccine. Study outcomes and limitations: In all cases, repertoires were sampled only after the peak T cell response. CD4 TCRs covered the whole spike, strongest at regions 160-218 and 743-854. Reportedly, close to half of spike-specific TCRs are directed against unmutated variant regions.

Points on this clone: What it binds is not known.

V was trimmed by 3 bases and J by 10 bases, leaving 13 bases between them. The germline CDR1 and CDR2 sequences are DFQATT and SNEGSKA (reference sequence). The length of the CDR3 is 12 residues. Clones were read by immunoSEQ multiplex PCR, and TCRdb kept only the in-frame ones, dropping some. The sample holds approximately 100,000 clones, roughly nine tenths seen once. The receptor comes from an adult in good health. The V gene is TRBV20-1, the J gene TRBJ2-1; D is perhaps TRBD2 (5 bases). Sequenced here: peripheral blood, sampled on day 0 of AZD1222 vaccination. In DNA form, the CDR3 reads TGCAGTGCTAGTTTTAAGCGAGGGGAGCAGTTCTTC. Encoded protein: CSASFKRGEQFF.